The 29 T cell receptor beta chains presented below share a single source sample, sequenced in a study of CD8+ T cells in alopecia areata. The sample's treatment: oral pan-JAK inhibitor, 5-10 mg twice daily. Following RNA extraction, reverse transcription yielded cDNA that acted as the sequencing template. Data came from immunoSEQ multiplex PCR; TCRdb stores just in-frame clones and leaves some out. The data hold about 190,000 clones, with roughly 53% observed a single time. Material: CD8+ T cells sorted from blood, obtained at week 24, from a patient treated with tofacitinib. The receptor source for this set is a human donor with alopecia areata.

The CDR3 sequence: CASSPPGQGAYGYTF. The CDR3 DNA is TGCGCCAGCAGCCCTCCGGGACAGGGGGCCTATGGCTACACCTTC. This rearrangement joins TRBV5-1 to TRBJ1-2, with 12 bases identical to TRBD1. With V trimmed by 4 bases and J by 4 bases, 5 bases remained unmatched. The V gene's germline CDR1 is SGHRS and CDR2 YFSETQ. The CDR3 is made up of 15 amino acids. Looking up the rest from reference TRBV5-1 and TRBJ1-2 gives the full variable domain: KAGVTQTPRYLIKTRGQQVTLSCSPISGHRSVSWYQQTPGQGLQFLFEYFSETQRNKGNFPGRFSGRQFSNSRSEMNVSTLELGDSALYLCASSPPGQGAYGYTFGSGTRLTVV.

The CDR3: CASSYSQNEQFF. The CDR3 nucleotides read TGTGCCAGCAGTTACTCCCAGAATGAGCAGTTCTTC. The chain employs TRBV6-6 and TRBJ2-1; D is uncertain. Germline CDR1 reads MNHNY; CDR2 reads SVGAGI (reference sequence). CDR3 length: 12 residues. The V and J ends lost 0 bases and 7 bases respectively, with 4 bases between them.

The chain has TRBV6-1 and TRBJ2-1; 8 bases fit TRBD2. Germline-derived CDR1 and CDR2 are MNHNS and SASEGT. Trimming removed 0 bases from V and 5 bases from J; junction bases left unmatched: 3. The CDR3 loop spans 15 amino acids. The CDR3 loop is CASSEARGVDNEQFF. The CDR3 DNA is TGTGCCAGCAGTGAAGCGCGGGGGGTGGACAATGAGCAGTTCTTC.

V gene TRBV9 combines with J gene TRBJ2-7, with 7 nucleotides matching TRBD1. The V segment lost 3 bases and the J segment 1 base; nucleotides outside the gene matches: 1. The CDR3 contains 13 residues. Per the germline V gene, CDR1 is SGDLS and CDR2 is YYNGEE. The CDR3 is CASSAGQSYEQYF. CDR3 nucleotide sequence: TGTGCCAGCAGCGCGGGACAGTCCTACGAGCAGTACTTC.

This rearrangement joins TRBV20-1 to TRBJ2-7, with D possibly matching TRBD2 (6 bases). Trimming pared 6 bases from V and 3 bases from J, leaving 9 bases between. The CDR3 totals 11 residues. Germline V gives CDR1 DFQATT, CDR2 SNEGSKA (reference sequence). The CDR3 sequence is CSAEGGYEQYF. The CDR3 bases are TGCAGTGCCGAGGGAGGCTACGAGCAGTACTTC.

The J gene is TRBJ2-3, the V gene TRBV5-4, with TRBD2 matching over 13 bases. The CDR3 spans 17 residues. The junction had 5 bases not matched to a gene; V was cut back by 4 bases and J by 0 bases. CDR1 is SGHNT, CDR2 YYREEE, per germline (reference sequence). CDR3 sequence: CASSRRGLAGSTDTQYF. The CDR3 nucleotides read TGTGCCAGCAGCCGCCGGGGACTAGCGGGGAGCACAGATACGCAGTATTTT.

A few counts support this clone. The same CDR3 can be traced to other DNA sequences in this sample. The V call is TRBV27, the J call TRBJ1-5; D gene uncertain. Germline CDR1 reads MNHEY; CDR2 reads SMNVEV (reference sequence). This CDR3 is 14 amino acids long. The ends were cut back, 2 bases at V and 0 bases at J, with 5 bases in the middle. CDR3 in amino acids: CASSLGYSNQPQHF. CDR3 DNA sequence: TGTGCCAGCAGTTTAGGTTATAGCAATCAGCCCCAGCATTTT.

The rearrangement links TRBV4-1 to TRBJ1-2; D not certain. The V gene lost 1 base and the J gene lost 8 bases, with 17 bases spanning the gap. CDR3 length equals 15 residues. Looked up from germline, CDR1 is MGHRA and CDR2 is YSYEKL. This chain's CDR3 is CASSQAAAGENGYTF. In DNA, the CDR3 is TGCGCCAGCAGCCAAGCGGCCGCCGGGGAGAACGGCTACACCTTC.

The chain is built from TRBV5-6 and TRBJ2-2; 7 bases fit TRBD2. Germline-derived CDR1 and CDR2 are SGHDT and YYEEEE. J was trimmed by 1 base and V by 3 bases; bases with no gene match: 3. This CDR3 is built from 15 residues. This CDR3 is CASSSGLMNTGELFF. CDR3 bases: TGTGCCAGCAGCTCGGGACTAATGAACACCGGGGAGCTGTTTTTT. The variable domain in full, with the rest retrieved from reference TRBV5-6 and TRBJ2-2, is DAGVTQSPTHLIKTRGQQVTLRCSPKSGHDTVSWYQQALGQGPQFIFQYYEEEERQRGNFPDRFSGHQFPNYSSELNVNALLLGDSALYLCASSSGLMNTGELFFGEGSRLTVL.

The CDR3 DNA sequence: TGTGCCATCAGTGATAGGGCCACTGAAGCTTTCTTT. Translation: CAISDRATEAFF. The genes are TRBV10-3 and TRBJ1-1; unclear D gene. CDR3 length: 12 residues. V gave up 3 bases and J gave up 4 bases, with 6 bases separating them. Germline V gene data show CDR1 as ENHRY and CDR2 as SYGVKD.

The rearrangement joins TRBV20-1 to TRBJ2-4; D ambiguous. V was trimmed by 0 bases and J by 6 bases, leaving 3 bases between them. CDR3 size: 11 residues. Germline assignment: CDR1 DFQATT and CDR2 SNEGSKA (reference sequence). CDR3 loop: CSARDSNIQYF. For the CDR3, the DNA is TGCAGTGCTAGAGACTCAAACATTCAGTACTTC.

In this sample, this clone turned up a few times. The chain couples TRBV29-1 to TRBJ2-7; D unclear. V was trimmed by 7 bases and J by 10 bases, leaving 14 bases between them. CDR3 length equals 10 residues. Germline CDR1 reads SQVTM; CDR2 reads ANQGSEA. CDR3 nucleotide sequence: TGCAGCGCTGCATCTGGAAAACAGTACTTC. This codes for CSAASGKQYF.

The chain couples TRBV25-1 to TRBJ2-1; no definite D call. Looked up from germline, CDR1 is MGHDK and CDR2 is SYGVNS. Trimming removed 6 bases at V and 7 bases at J, with 10 bases between. The CDR3 loop spans 12 amino acids. The CDR3 here is CASSLLRNEQFF. In DNA, the CDR3 is TGTGCCAGCAGCCTCCTCCGAAATGAGCAGTTCTTC.

The rearrangement links TRBV6-1 to TRBJ1-1; D might be TRBD1 (5 bases). CDR1 is MNHNS and CDR2 is SASEGT in the germline V gene. This CDR3 comprises 15 residues. V dropped 0 bases and J dropped 1 base, with 9 bases sitting between them. CDR3 region: CASSEAGLQNTEAFF. CDR3 nucleotide sequence: TGTGCCAGCAGTGAAGCGGGACTCCAGAACACTGAAGCTTTCTTT.

This clone was counted many times. This chain connects TRBV2 to TRBJ1-1, with D perhaps matching TRBD1 (6 bases). Germline values: CDR1 SNHLY, CDR2 FYNNEI. V shed 4 bases and J shed 1 base, with 19 bases lying between them. This CDR3 contains 17 residues. As DNA, the CDR3 is TGTGCCAGCAGTGCGGTATTAGGGGGGGCTCAGAACACTGAAGCTTTCTTT. Residues: CASSAVLGGAQNTEAFF.

The chain joins TRBV30 to TRBJ1-1, with D maybe TRBD1 (5 bases). Trimming removed 0 bases from V and 5 bases from J, with 13 bases in between. The CDR3 covers 14 residues. Looked up from germline, CDR1 is GTSNPN and CDR2 is SVGIG (reference sequence). CDR3 sequence (DNA): TGTGCCTGGAGTGTACGAGGGGTTGCGACTGAAGCTTTCTTT. Translation: CAWSVRGVATEAFF.

The rearrangement uses TRBV9 and TRBJ2-7, with TRBD2 matching over 8 bases. The germline V gene has CDR1 SGDLS and CDR2 YYNGEE. V was pared by 1 base and J by 2 bases, with 2 bases of the junction left unmatched. The CDR3 loop spans 14 amino acids. The CDR3 bases are TGTGCCAGCAGCGTAAGCGGGGGACCCTACGAGCAGTACTTC. Translation: CASSVSGGPYEQYF. Full variable domain (missing parts from reference TRBV9 and TRBJ2-7): DSGVTQTPKHLITATGQRVTLRCSPRSGDLSVYWYQQSLDQGLQFLIQYYNGEERAKGNILERFSAQQFPDLHSELNLSSLELGDSALYFCASSVSGGPYEQYFGPGTRLTVT.

The chain links TRBV12-5 to TRBJ1-4; weak D call: TRBD1 (5 bases). The CDR3 has 14 amino acids. Trimming took off 3 bases at V and 10 bases at J, with 15 bases between the two ends. The germline V gene encodes CDR1 LGHNT and CDR2 FRNRAP. The CDR3 coding sequence is TGTGCTAGTGGTTTCTCAACAGGCGTCGGAAAACTGTTTTTT. This translates into CASGFSTGVGKLFF.

In nucleotides, the CDR3 is TGCGCCAGCAGCCGGGCGACAGGGCCGCACGGCTACACCTTC. As protein: CASSRATGPHGYTF. This chain uses TRBV4-1 with TRBJ1-2; 7 bases line up with TRBD1. Losses at the gene ends were 4 bases for V and 8 bases for J; bases not matched to a gene: 10. CDR3 length equals 14 residues. Germline V gives CDR1 MGHRA, CDR2 YSYEKL.

The chain uses TRBV29-1 and TRBJ1-1, with 8 bases lining up with TRBD1. The V and J ends lost 0 bases and 7 bases, in that order; junction bases with no gene match: 4. CDR3 size: 13 residues. Germline V CDR1 and CDR2: SQVTM, ANQGSEA. The DNA of the CDR3 is TGCAGCGTTGAAGAGATGGGGACAGGTGAAGCTTTCTTT. This gives the protein CSVEEMGTGEAFF.

The CDR3 protein is CASRLDRTDTQYF. As DNA, the CDR3 is TGTGCCAGCAGACTTGACAGGACAGATACGCAGTATTTT. This chain links TRBV5-8 with TRBJ2-3, with a weak D call TRBD1 (6 bases). The CDR3 totals 13 residues. V shed 5 bases and J shed 3 bases, with 10 bases lying between them. Germline V gene data show CDR1 as SGHTS and CDR2 as YDEGEE. Full variable domain (outside the CDR3, taken from reference TRBV5-8 and TRBJ2-3): EAGVTQSPTHLIKTRGQQATLRCSPISGHTSVYWYQQALGLGLQFLLWYDEGEERNRGNFPPRFSGRQFPNYSSELNVNALELEDSALYLCASRLDRTDTQYFGPGTRLTVL.

The rearrangement uses TRBV12-5 and TRBJ2-1; a weak D match, TRBD1 (6 bases). CDR1 and CDR2 from the germline V gene are LGHNT and FRNRAP. V lost 3 bases, J lost 1 base, and 13 bases lay in between. The CDR3 runs 16 residues. The CDR3 protein is CASGFHQGSSYNEQFF. DNA for the CDR3: TGTGCTAGTGGTTTCCACCAGGGGTCTTCCTACAATGAGCAGTTCTTC.

This clone was counted only a few times. This sequence joins TRBV29-1 and TRBJ1-1; 8 bases line up with TRBD1. V lost 4 bases, J lost 5 bases, and 6 bases stayed unmatched. This CDR3 comprises 13 residues. CDR1 and CDR2 from the germline V gene are SQVTM and ANQGSEA. The CDR3 sequence: CSVAGGVRTEAFF. The CDR3 coding sequence is TGCAGCGTTGCAGGGGGCGTGCGGACTGAAGCTTTCTTT.

To note about this clone: At the DNA level, this CDR3 is encoded by other sequences in the same sample as well. The chain links TRBV4-1 to TRBJ2-7, with a tentative D call TRBD2 (5 bases). The germline gives CDR1 MGHRA, CDR2 YSYEKL. The CDR3 is made up of 15 amino acids. Trimming cost V 1 base and J 2 bases, with 12 bases left between them. CDR3 bases: TGCGCCAGCAGCCAAGTTAGAGGGTCCACCTACGAGCAGTACTTC. Residues: CASSQVRGSTYEQYF.

The gene calls are TRBV5-8 and TRBJ1-5; D call uncertain. The V end was cut by 2 bases, the J end by 4 bases, with 10 bases between. The CDR3 is made up of 14 amino acids. Germline V gives CDR1 SGHTS, CDR2 YDEGEE. This CDR3 reads CASSFPQTNQPQHF. Here the CDR3 DNA reads TGTGCCAGCAGCTTCCCGCAAACTAATCAGCCCCAGCATTTT. The variable domain in full, with the rest retrieved from reference TRBV5-8 and TRBJ1-5, is EAGVTQSPTHLIKTRGQQATLRCSPISGHTSVYWYQQALGLGLQFLLWYDEGEERNRGNFPPRFSGRQFPNYSSELNVNALELEDSALYLCASSFPQTNQPQHFGDGTRLSIL.

The gene calls are TRBV7-9 and TRBJ2-5; the D is unclear. CDR3 length equals 14 residues. V lost 2 bases and J 0 bases, leaving 7 bases between the germline ends. Germline V gene lookup returns CDR1 SEHNR and CDR2 FQNEAQ (reference sequence). The CDR3 here is CASSLLGNQETQYF. CDR3 in DNA: TGTGCCAGCAGCTTATTAGGGAACCAAGAGACCCAGTACTTC.

This clone was counted between two and nine times. This rearrangement joins TRBV29-1 to TRBJ1-1; D may be TRBD1 (5 bases). Germline loops: CDR1 SQVTM, CDR2 ANQGSEA. V lost 7 bases to trimming and J lost 0 bases, with 15 bases between them. The CDR3 is 14 amino acids. The CDR3 reads CSAIAGRLNTEAFF. Written as DNA, the CDR3 is TGCAGCGCGATAGCGGGACGCTTGAACACTGAAGCTTTCTTT.

V is TRBV7-9 and J is TRBJ1-2; possible D gene TRBD1, 5 bases. Trimming shortened V by 5 bases and J by 8 bases, and 21 bases separated the two germline ends. The germline CDR1 and CDR2 sequences are SEHNR and FQNEAQ (reference sequence). The CDR3 length is 15 residues. The CDR3 protein is CASSPTVTEDVGYTF. The CDR3 DNA sequence: TGTGCCAGCAGCCCGACAGTGACGGAGGATGTCGGCTACACCTTC.

The sample holds a few counts of this clone. The CDR3 loop is CASSELPGQGGNEQFF. CDR3 bases: TGTGCCAGCAGTGAACTACCGGGACAGGGGGGCAATGAGCAGTTCTTC. J is TRBJ2-1 and V is TRBV6-1; 11 positions match TRBD1. This CDR3 has 16 residues. With V trimmed by 2 bases and J by 6 bases, 6 bases remained unmatched. Germline V lookup: CDR1 MNHNS, CDR2 SASEGT.